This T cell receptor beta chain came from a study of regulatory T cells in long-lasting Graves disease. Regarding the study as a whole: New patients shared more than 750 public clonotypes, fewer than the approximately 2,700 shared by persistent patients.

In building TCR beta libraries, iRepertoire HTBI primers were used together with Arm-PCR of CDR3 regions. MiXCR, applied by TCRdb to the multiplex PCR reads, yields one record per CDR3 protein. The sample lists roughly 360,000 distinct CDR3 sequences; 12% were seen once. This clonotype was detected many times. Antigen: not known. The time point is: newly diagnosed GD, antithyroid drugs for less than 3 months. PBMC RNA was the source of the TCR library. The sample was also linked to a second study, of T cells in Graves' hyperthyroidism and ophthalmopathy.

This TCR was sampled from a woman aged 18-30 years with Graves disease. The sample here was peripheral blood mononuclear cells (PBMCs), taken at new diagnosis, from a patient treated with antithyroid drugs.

This chain's CDR3 is CATPRVSVVDGYTF. The CDR3, as DNA: TGTGCCACCCCCAGGGTTTCGGTTGTGGATGGCTACACCTTC. This chain links TRBV2 with TRBJ1-2, with TRBD1 as a possible D gene (5 bases). V was trimmed by 10 bases and J by 6 bases, leaving 21 bases between them. The CDR3 runs 14 residues. CDR1 is SNHLY, CDR2 FYNNEI, per germline.